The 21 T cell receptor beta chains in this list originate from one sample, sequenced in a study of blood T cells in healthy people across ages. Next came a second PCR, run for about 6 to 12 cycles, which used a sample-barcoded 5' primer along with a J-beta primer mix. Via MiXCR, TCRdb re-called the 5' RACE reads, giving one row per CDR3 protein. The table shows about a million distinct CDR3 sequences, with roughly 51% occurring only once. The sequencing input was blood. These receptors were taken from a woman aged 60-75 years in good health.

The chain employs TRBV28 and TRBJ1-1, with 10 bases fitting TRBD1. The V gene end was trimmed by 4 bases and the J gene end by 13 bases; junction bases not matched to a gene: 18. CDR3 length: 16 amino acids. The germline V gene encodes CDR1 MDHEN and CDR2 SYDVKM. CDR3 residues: CASSSLGQGGNSRDFF. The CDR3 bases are TGTGCCAGCAGTTCCCTCGGACAGGGGGGAAATTCGAGGGATTTCTTT.

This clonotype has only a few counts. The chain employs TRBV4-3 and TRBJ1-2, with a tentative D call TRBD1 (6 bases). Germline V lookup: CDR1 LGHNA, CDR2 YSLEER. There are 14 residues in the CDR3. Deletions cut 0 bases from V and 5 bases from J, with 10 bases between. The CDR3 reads CASSQDGGPYGYTF. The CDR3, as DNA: TGCGCCAGCAGCCAAGACGGGGGGCCATATGGCTACACCTTC.

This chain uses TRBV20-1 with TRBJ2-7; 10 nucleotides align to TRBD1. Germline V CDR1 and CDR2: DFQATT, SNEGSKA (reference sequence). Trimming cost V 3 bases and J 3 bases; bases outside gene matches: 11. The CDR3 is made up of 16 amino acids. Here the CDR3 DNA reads TGCAGTGCTAGGCGTTCTCTCCGGGACAGGGGCTACGAGCAGTACTTC. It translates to CSARRSLRDRGYEQYF.

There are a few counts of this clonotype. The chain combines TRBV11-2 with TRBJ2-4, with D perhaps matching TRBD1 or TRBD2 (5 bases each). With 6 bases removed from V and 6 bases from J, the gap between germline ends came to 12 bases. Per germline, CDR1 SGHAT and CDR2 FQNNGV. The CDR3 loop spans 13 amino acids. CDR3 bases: TGTGCCAGCAGTTCCGGGACGGTAAACATTCAGTACTTC. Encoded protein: CASSSGTVNIQYF.

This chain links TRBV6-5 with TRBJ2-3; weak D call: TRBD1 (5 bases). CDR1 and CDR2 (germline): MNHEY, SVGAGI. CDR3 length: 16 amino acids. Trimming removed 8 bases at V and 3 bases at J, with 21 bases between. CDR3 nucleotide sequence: TGTGCCAGCCTCGATAGACAGCCTGATGGTACAGATACGCAGTATTTT. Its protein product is CASLDRQPDGTDTQYF.

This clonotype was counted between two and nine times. In DNA, the CDR3 is TGCAGTGCTATACGACAGTCCTACAATGAGCAGTTCTTC. Its translation: CSAIRQSYNEQFF. V gene TRBV20-1 combines with J gene TRBJ2-1; perhaps TRBD1 as D (5 bases). Germline V CDR1 and CDR2: DFQATT, SNEGSKA (reference sequence). The CDR3 covers 13 residues. The V end was cut by 4 bases, the J end by 1 base, with 8 bases between.

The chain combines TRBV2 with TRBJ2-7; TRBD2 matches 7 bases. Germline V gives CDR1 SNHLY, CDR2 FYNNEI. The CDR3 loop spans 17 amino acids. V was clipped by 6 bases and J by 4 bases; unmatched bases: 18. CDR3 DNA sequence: TGTGCCAGCAGCGTAGAATATTGGGCGGGAGCTCAGTACGAGCAGTACTTC. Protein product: CASSVEYWAGAQYEQYF.

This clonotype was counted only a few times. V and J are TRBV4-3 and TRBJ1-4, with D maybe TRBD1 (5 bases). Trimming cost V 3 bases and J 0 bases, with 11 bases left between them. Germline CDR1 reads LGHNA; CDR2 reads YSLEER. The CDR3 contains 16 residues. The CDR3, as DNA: TGCGCCAGCAGCCACGCGACAGCTTCAACTAATGAAAAACTGTTTTTT. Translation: CASSHATASTNEKLFF.

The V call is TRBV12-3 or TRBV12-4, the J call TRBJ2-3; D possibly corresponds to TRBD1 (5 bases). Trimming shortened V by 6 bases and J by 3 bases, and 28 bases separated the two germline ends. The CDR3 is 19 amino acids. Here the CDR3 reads CASSHSPRTGGTRTDTQYF. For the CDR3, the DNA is TGTGCCAGCAGCCACAGCCCCCGTACAGGCGGTACAAGAACAGATACGCAGTATTTT.

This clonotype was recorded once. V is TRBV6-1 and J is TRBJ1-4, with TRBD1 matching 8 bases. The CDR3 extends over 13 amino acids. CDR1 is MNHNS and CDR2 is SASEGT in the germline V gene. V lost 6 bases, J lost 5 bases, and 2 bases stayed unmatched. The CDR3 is CASRTGVNEKLFF. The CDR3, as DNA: TGTGCCAGCAGGACAGGGGTCAATGAAAAACTGTTTTTT.

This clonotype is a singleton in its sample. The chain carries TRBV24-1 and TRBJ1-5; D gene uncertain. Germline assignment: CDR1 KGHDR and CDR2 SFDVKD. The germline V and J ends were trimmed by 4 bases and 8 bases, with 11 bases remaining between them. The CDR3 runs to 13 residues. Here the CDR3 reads CATSDLSWEPQHF. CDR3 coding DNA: TGTGCCACCAGTGACCTCTCGTGGGAGCCCCAGCATTTT.

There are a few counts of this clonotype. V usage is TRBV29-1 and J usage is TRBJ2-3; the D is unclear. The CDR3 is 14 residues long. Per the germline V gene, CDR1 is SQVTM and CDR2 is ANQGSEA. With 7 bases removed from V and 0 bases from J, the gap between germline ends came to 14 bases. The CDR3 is CSAKLVGSTDTQYF. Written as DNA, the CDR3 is TGCAGCGCCAAATTAGTTGGTAGCACAGATACGCAGTATTTT.

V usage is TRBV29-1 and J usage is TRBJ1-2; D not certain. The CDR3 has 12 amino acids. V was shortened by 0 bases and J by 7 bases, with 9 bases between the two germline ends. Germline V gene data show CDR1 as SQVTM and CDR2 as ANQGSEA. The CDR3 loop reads CSVEDWLSGYTF. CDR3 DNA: TGCAGCGTTGAAGATTGGCTGAGTGGCTACACCTTC. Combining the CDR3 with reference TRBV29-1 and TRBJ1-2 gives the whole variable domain SAVISQKPSRDICQRGTSLTIQCQVDSQVTMMFWYRQQPGQSLTLIATANQGSEATYESGFVIDKFPISRPNLTFSTLTVSNMSPEDSSIYLCSVEDWLSGYTFGSGTRLTVV.

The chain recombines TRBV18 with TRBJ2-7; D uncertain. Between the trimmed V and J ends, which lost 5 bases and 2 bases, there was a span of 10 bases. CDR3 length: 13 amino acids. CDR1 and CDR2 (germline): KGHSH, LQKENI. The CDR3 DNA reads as TGTGCCAGCTCAGAAGGGAAGGCCTACGAGCAGTACTTC. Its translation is CASSEGKAYEQYF.

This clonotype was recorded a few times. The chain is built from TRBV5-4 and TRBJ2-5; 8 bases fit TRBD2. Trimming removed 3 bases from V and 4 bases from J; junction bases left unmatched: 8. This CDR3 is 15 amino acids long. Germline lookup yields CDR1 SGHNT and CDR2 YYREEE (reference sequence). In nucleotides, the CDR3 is TGTGCCAGCAGCTCTGGAGCGGGAGAGACAGAGACCCAGTACTTC. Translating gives CASSSGAGETETQYF.

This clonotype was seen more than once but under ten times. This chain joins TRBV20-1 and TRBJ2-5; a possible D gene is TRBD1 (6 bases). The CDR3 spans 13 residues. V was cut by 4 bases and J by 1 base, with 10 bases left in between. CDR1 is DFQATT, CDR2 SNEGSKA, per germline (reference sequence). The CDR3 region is CSAKQGPQETQYF. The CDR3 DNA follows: TGCAGTGCTAAACAGGGTCCCCAAGAGACCCAGTACTTC.

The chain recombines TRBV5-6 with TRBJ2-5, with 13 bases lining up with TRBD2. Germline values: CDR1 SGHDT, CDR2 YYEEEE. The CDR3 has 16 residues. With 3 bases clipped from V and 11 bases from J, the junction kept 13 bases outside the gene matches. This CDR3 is CASSSPGLAGAYEQYF. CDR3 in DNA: TGTGCCAGCAGCTCCCCCGGACTAGCGGGAGCATATGAGCAGTACTTC.

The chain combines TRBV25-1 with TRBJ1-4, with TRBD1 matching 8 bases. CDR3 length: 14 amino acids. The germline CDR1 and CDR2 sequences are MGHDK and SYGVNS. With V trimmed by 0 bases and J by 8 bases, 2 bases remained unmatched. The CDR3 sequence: CASSEYGTGEKLFF. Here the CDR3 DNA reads TGTGCCAGCAGTGAATACGGGACAGGAGAAAAACTGTTTTTT.

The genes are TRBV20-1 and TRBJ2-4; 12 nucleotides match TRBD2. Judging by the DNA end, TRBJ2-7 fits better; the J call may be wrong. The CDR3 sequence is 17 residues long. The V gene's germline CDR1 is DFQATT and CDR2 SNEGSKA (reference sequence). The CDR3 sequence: CSARPASGRALSYEQYF. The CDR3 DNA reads TGCAGTGCTAGACCCGCTAGCGGGAGGGCCCTTTCCTACGAGCAGTACTTC.

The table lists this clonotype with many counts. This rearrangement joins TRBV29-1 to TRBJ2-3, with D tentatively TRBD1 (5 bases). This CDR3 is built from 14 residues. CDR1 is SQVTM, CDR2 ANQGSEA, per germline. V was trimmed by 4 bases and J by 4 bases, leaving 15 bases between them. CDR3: CSVGAGHGADTQYF. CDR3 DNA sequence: TGCAGCGTTGGGGCAGGACATGGAGCAGATACGCAGTATTTT.

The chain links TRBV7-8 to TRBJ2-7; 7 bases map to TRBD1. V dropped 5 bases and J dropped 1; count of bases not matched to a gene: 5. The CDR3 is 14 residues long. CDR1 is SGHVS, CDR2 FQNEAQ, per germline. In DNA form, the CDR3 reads TGTGCCAGCAGCCGCCGGGACAGTTCCTACGAGCAGTACTTC. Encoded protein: CASSRRDSSYEQYF.